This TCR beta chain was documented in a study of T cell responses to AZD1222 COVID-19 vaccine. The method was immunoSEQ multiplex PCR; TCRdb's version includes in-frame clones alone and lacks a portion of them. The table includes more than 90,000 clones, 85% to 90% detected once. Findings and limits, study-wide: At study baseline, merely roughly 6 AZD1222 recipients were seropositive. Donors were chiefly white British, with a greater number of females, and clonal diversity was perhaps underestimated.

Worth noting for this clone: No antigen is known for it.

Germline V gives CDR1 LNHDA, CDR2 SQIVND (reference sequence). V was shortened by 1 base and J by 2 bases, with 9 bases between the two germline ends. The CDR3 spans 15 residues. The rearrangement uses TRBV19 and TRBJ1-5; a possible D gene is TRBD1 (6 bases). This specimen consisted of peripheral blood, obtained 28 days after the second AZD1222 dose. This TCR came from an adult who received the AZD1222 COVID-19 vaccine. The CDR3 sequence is CASSIGGGGNQPQHF. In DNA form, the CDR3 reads TGTGCCAGTAGTATAGGGGGGGGCGGCAATCAGCCCCAGCATTTT.